Below are 27 T cell receptor beta chains sequenced from a single sample in a study of T cell changes during pregnancy in multiple sclerosis (dated by TCRdb to the late 2010s). The library was obtained by the immunoSEQ multiplex PCR assay. In TCRdb, the immuneACCESS table is reduced to in-frame sequences with V and J assigned. These tables do not hold every clone; where another copy was compared, an unresolved V gene accounts for under half, and the others remain unexplained. In this sample the table shows 95,000 to 100,000 clones, 75% to 95% of which occur a single time. Jointly, the top ten make up 3% to 3.5% of the sample. The sample was peripheral blood, taken in the second trimester of pregnancy. These receptors all stem from a female donor with multiple sclerosis, enrolled in a pregnancy study.

V is TRBV21-1 and J is TRBJ1-1. TRBV21-1 is flagged as a pseudogene. CDR3 length: 17 residues. The CDR3 region is CASSKARGSRAGTEAFF. DNA for the CDR3: TGTGCCAGCAGCAAAGCGCGGGGGTCCCGGGCGGGAACTGAAGCTTTCTTT.

The chain joins TRBV28 to TRBJ2-3; unclear D gene. Per the germline V gene, CDR1 is MDHEN and CDR2 is SYDVKM. There are 14 residues in the CDR3. V was trimmed by 7 bases and J by 1 base, leaving 12 bases between them. CDR3 region: CASTLDPGTDTQYF. The DNA for the CDR3 is TGTGCCAGCACGCTAGACCCCGGCACAGATACGCAGTATTTT.

V and J are TRBV6-5 and TRBJ1-4, with TRBD1 matching 7 bases. This CDR3 has 14 residues. Trimming took 6 bases from V and 8 from J; bases not matched to a gene: 9. Germline assignment: CDR1 MNHEY and CDR2 SVGAGI. In nucleotides, the CDR3 is TGTGCCAGCAGAACCCGTCAGGGGGGCGAAAAACTGTTTTTT. Translating it yields CASRTRQGGEKLFF.

This sequence joins TRBV5-1 and TRBJ2-3, with D possibly being TRBD1 (5 bases). The CDR3 is made up of 13 amino acids. The germline V gene has CDR1 SGHRS and CDR2 YFSETQ. The V and J ends lost 3 bases and 6 bases respectively, with 11 bases between them. CDR3: CASSWTPSDTQYF. The CDR3, as DNA: TGCGCCAGCAGCTGGACACCCTCCGATACGCAGTATTTT.

The count of this clone is one. The chain employs TRBV11-2 and TRBJ2-1; a possible D gene is TRBD2 (6 bases). V lost 5 bases and J lost 7, with 18 bases in between. The germline CDR1 and CDR2 sequences are SGHAT and FQNNGV. The length of the CDR3 is 15 residues. CDR3 protein: CASSPRDFGGNEQFF. The CDR3 region has the DNA TGTGCCAGCAGCCCTCGGGACTTTGGGGGGAATGAGCAGTTCTTC.

This sequence joins TRBV7-2 and TRBJ1-1; TRBD1 is a possible D gene (5 bases). The CDR3 spans 14 residues. V gave up 1 base and J gave up 6 bases, with 12 bases separating them. Germline V gives CDR1 SGHTA, CDR2 FQGNSA. The CDR3 spells CASSLEVRTSEAFF. The CDR3 DNA sequence: TGTGCCAGCAGCTTAGAAGTCAGGACATCTGAAGCTTTCTTT.

The rearrangement links TRBV7-2 to TRBJ2-6, with 8 bases matching TRBD2. V lost 5 bases, J lost 2 bases, and 5 bases stayed unmatched. The CDR3 spans 16 residues. The germline V gene encodes CDR1 SGHTA and CDR2 FQGNSA. The CDR3 here is CASSIRGGTGANVLTF. As DNA, the CDR3 is TGTGCCAGCAGCATTCGCGGGGGGACTGGGGCCAACGTCCTGACTTTC.

This clone was recorded once. The V gene is TRBV19, the J gene TRBJ1-5, with a tentative D call TRBD1 (5 bases). The CDR3 is 14 amino acids. CDR1 and CDR2 (germline): LNHDA, SQIVND (reference sequence). V lost 6 bases and J 5 bases, leaving 14 bases between the germline ends. The CDR3 sequence: CASRGGRGDQPQHF. DNA of the CDR3: TGTGCCAGTAGGGGGGGAAGAGGGGATCAGCCCCAGCATTTT.

The rearrangement joins TRBV7-9 to TRBJ2-7; 9 positions match TRBD2. V shed 6 bases and J 0 bases; nucleotides not matched to a gene: 9. This CDR3 is 16 amino acids long. Per the germline V gene, CDR1 is SEHNR and CDR2 is FQNEAQ (reference sequence). The CDR3 loop reads CASRRSGRTSSYEQYF. The CDR3 DNA sequence: TGTGCCAGCAGAAGGAGCGGGAGGACGAGCTCCTACGAGCAGTACTTC. Filled out from reference TRBV7-9 and TRBJ2-7, the complete variable domain reads DTGVSQNPRHKITKRGQNVTFRCDPISEHNRLYWYRQTLGQGPEFLTYFQNEAQLEKSRLLSDRFSAERPKGSFSTLEIQRTEQGDSAMYLCASRRSGRTSSYEQYFGPGTRLTVT.

The sample holds one count of this clone. V and J are TRBV7-6 and TRBJ2-1; D is possibly TRBD2 (6 bases). CDR1 is SGHVS and CDR2 is FNYEAQ in the germline V gene. The V and J ends lost 5 bases and 3 bases respectively, with 14 bases between them. This CDR3 is built from 15 residues. In nucleotides, the CDR3 is TGTGCCAGCAGCGCTGGAGCTAGCGTCTACAATGAGCAGTTCTTC. It codes for CASSAGASVYNEQFF.

The J gene is TRBJ2-5, the V gene TRBV5-4; 11 nucleotides agree with TRBD2. The CDR3 sequence is 19 residues long. Per germline, CDR1 SGHNT and CDR2 YYREEE (reference sequence). J lost 5 bases, V lost 0 bases, and 15 bases had no gene match. This chain's CDR3 is CASSLGRDSGRAEGETQYF. The CDR3 DNA reads as TGTGCCAGCAGCTTGGGAAGGGATAGCGGGAGGGCCGAAGGGGAGACCCAGTACTTC. Full variable domain (missing parts from reference TRBV5-4 and TRBJ2-5): ETGVTQSPTHLIKTRGQQVTLRCSSQSGHNTVSWYQQALGQGPQFIFQYYREEENGRGNFPPRFSGLQFPNYSSELNVNALELDDSALYLCASSLGRDSGRAEGETQYFGPGTRLLVL.

The chain couples TRBV10-3 to TRBJ2-3; the match to TRBD2 covers 7 bases. J lost 4 bases, V lost 10 bases, and 5 bases had no gene match. Germline lookup yields CDR1 ENHRY and CDR2 SYGVKD. The CDR3 spans 12 residues. The CDR3 here is CASSSGADTQYF. CDR3 nucleotides: TGTGCCAGTTCTAGCGGAGCAGATACGCAGTATTTT.

The gene calls are TRBV5-4 and TRBJ2-7; 9 nucleotides match TRBD1. Germline V gene data show CDR1 as SGHNT and CDR2 as YYREEE (reference sequence). V trimming: 0 bases; J trimming: 3 bases; junction bases outside the gene matches: 1. CDR3 size: 14 residues. CDR3 nucleotide sequence: TGTGCCAGCAGCTTGGACAGGGGGCTCTACGAGCAGTACTTC. It specifies CASSLDRGLYEQYF.

The chain joins TRBV6-1 to TRBJ2-3, with D possibly TRBD1 on 5 matching bases. Germline CDR1 reads MNHNS; CDR2 reads SASEGT. CDR3 size: 15 residues. Deletions cut 3 bases from V and 1 base from J, with 11 bases between. For the CDR3, the DNA is TGTGCCAGCAGTGATAGTCTAGGGGGCACAGATACGCAGTATTTT. Residues: CASSDSLGGTDTQYF.

V is TRBV7-9 and J is TRBJ1-1, with D possibly matching TRBD1 (6 bases). V was cut by 3 bases and J by 3 bases, with 17 bases left in between. Germline V gives CDR1 SEHNR, CDR2 FQNEAQ (reference sequence). The CDR3 runs 16 residues. The CDR3 DNA reads as TGTGCCAGCAGCTTTCCTCTCAGGGGCCAGGACACTGAAGCTTTCTTT. Amino acids: CASSFPLRGQDTEAFF.

This chain uses TRBV5-1 with TRBJ2-5, with D unclear. The CDR3 is 14 residues long. CDR1 and CDR2 from the germline V gene are SGHRS and YFSETQ. Trimming cost V 0 bases and J 2 bases, with 8 bases left between them. CDR3 in amino acids: CASSLVASQETQYF. Here the CDR3 DNA reads TGCGCCAGCAGCTTGGTTGCGAGTCAAGAGACCCAGTACTTC. The full variable domain, its missing parts supplied by reference TRBV5-1 and TRBJ2-5, is KAGVTQTPRYLIKTRGQQVTLSCSPISGHRSVSWYQQTPGQGLQFLFEYFSETQRNKGNFPGRFSGRQFSNSRSEMNVSTLELGDSALYLCASSLVASQETQYFGPGTRLLVL.

This rearrangement joins TRBV6-1 to TRBJ1-2; a possible D gene is TRBD1 (6 bases). The germline V gene encodes CDR1 MNHNS and CDR2 SASEGT. The CDR3 sequence is 15 residues long. The V end lost 4 bases, the J end lost 0 bases, and 12 bases lay between the germline ends. This CDR3 reads CASSVNRVANYGYTF. The CDR3 nucleotides are TGTGCCAGCAGTGTCAACAGGGTTGCTAACTATGGCTACACCTTC.

The rearrangement joins TRBV7-2 to TRBJ2-1; TRBD1 is a possible D gene (7 bases). The germline V gene encodes CDR1 SGHTA and CDR2 FQGNSA. V was pared by 5 bases and J by 8 bases, with 19 bases between. The CDR3 contains 15 residues. CDR3 amino acids: CASSDLGRRGHEQFF. The CDR3 DNA reads TGTGCCAGCAGCGATCTGGGACGGAGGGGGCATGAGCAGTTCTTC.

The rearrangement uses TRBV19 and TRBJ2-3, with D uncertain. CDR3 length equals 12 residues. Germline assignment: CDR1 LNHDA and CDR2 SQIVND (reference sequence). Trimming took 6 bases from V and 3 from J, leaving 7 bases between them. In DNA form, the CDR3 reads TGTGCCAGTAGCCATCGGACAGATACGCAGTATTTT. Translating gives CASSHRTDTQYF.

This chain connects TRBV19 to TRBJ2-1; 7 bases align to TRBD2. V shed 5 bases, J shed 9 bases, and the junction held 13 bases outside the gene matches. This CDR3 spans 15 amino acids. Germline CDR1 LNHDA, CDR2 SQIVND (reference sequence). Here the CDR3 reads CASSLMAGVSLEQFF. The CDR3 DNA reads as TGTGCCAGTAGTTTAATGGCGGGAGTGTCACTTGAGCAGTTCTTC.

This sequence joins TRBV15 and TRBJ2-5; D might be TRBD2 (6 bases). There are 17 residues in the CDR3. Germline-derived CDR1 and CDR2 are LNHNV and YYDKDF (reference sequence). Trimming left V 0 bases short and J 1 base short, with 15 bases between. The CDR3 region is CATSRDWLRRAQETQYF. The CDR3 bases are TGTGCCACCAGCAGAGATTGGCTCCGGAGGGCCCAAGAGACCCAGTACTTC.

The chain is built from TRBV7-8 and TRBJ2-3, with 8 bases fitting TRBD2. Germline lookup yields CDR1 SGHVS and CDR2 FQNEAQ. V lost 5 bases and J lost 5; bases outside the gene matches: 12. The CDR3 length is 16 residues. CDR3 residues: CASSRGWGLDLDTQYF. As DNA, the CDR3 is TGTGCCAGCAGCCGAGGTTGGGGACTAGATTTAGATACGCAGTATTTT.

The rearrangement joins TRBV28 to TRBJ1-2; D uncertain. Germline V gene sequence: CDR1 MDHEN, CDR2 SYDVKM. CDR3 length equals 12 residues. The germline V and J ends were trimmed by 3 bases and 8 bases, with 10 bases remaining between them. The CDR3 protein is CASSFGGLGYTF. DNA for the CDR3: TGTGCCAGCAGTTTTGGAGGCCTGGGCTACACCTTC.

The chain carries TRBV10-3 and TRBJ1-2, with 9 nucleotides matching TRBD1. From germline, CDR1 is ENHRY and CDR2 SYGVKD. The CDR3 is 15 residues long. The ends lost 3 bases at V and 10 bases at J; junction bases unmatched: 12. The CDR3 reads CAISDLTGGPTTYTF. The CDR3 coding sequence is TGTGCCATCAGTGACTTAACAGGGGGCCCCACTACCTACACCTTC.

The gene calls are TRBV12-2 and TRBJ2-3; the table names TRBD2, a call not compared with the DNA. TRBV12-2 is designated a pseudogene. CDR3 length: 11 residues. The CDR3 is CASRSGDTQYF. The CDR3 nucleotides are TGTGCAAGTCGCTCCGGAGATACGCAGTATTTT.

V gene TRBV7-2 combines with J gene TRBJ2-1; 7 nucleotides match TRBD2. This CDR3 has 15 amino acids. The V gene's germline CDR1 is SGHTA and CDR2 FQGNSA. J was trimmed by 6 bases and V by 5 bases; bases with no gene match: 10. The CDR3, as DNA: TGTGCCAGCAGCCGGATGGGCGGGAGCCCCAATGAGCAGTTCTTC. This translates into CASSRMGGSPNEQFF.

V is TRBV7-9 and J is TRBJ1-2; a weak D match, TRBD1 (6 bases). The CDR3 extends over 13 amino acids. The ends were cut back, 4 bases at V and 3 bases at J, with 9 bases in the middle. Germline V gene data show CDR1 as SEHNR and CDR2 as FQNEAQ (reference sequence). The CDR3 is CASSSQGYYGYTF. For the CDR3, the DNA is TGTGCCAGCAGCTCACAGGGCTACTATGGCTACACCTTC.